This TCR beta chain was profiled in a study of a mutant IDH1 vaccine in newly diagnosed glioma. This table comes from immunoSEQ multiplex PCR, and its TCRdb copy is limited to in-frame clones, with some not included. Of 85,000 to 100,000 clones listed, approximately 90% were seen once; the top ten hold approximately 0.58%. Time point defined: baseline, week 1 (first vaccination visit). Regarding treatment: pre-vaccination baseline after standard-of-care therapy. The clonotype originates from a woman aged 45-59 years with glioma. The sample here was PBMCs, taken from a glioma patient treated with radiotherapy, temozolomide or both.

CDR3 in DNA: TGTGCCAGTAGGGACAGGGCGAGATCACCCCTCCACTTT. Its protein is CASRDRARSPLHF. The J gene is TRBJ1-6, the V gene TRBV19; TRBD1 matches 8 bases. V shed 6 bases and J 10 bases; nucleotides not matched to a gene: 5. In germline, CDR1 is LNHDA, CDR2 SQIVND (reference sequence). CDR3 length equals 13 residues.